Following are 28 T cell receptor beta chains from one sample sequenced in a study of blood T cell repertoires in COVID-19. Here immunoSEQ multiplex PCR was the method, and the copy in TCRdb shows in-frame clones only, minus some. The repertoire consists of approximately 180,000 clones, with more than 75% occurring once and the leading ten covering about 8%. Sequenced: peripheral blood. The receptors stem from a woman in her 70s with acute or convalescent COVID-19.

V usage is TRBV29-1 and J usage is TRBJ1-2, with TRBD1 matching 10 bases. The CDR3 runs 14 residues. Germline V gene lookup returns CDR1 SQVTM and CDR2 ANQGSEA. V was pared by 6 bases and J by 7 bases, with 11 bases of the junction left unmatched. The chain's CDR3 is CSVLPGQGRSGYTF. For the CDR3, the DNA is TGCAGCGTGCTCCCGGGACAGGGGAGAAGTGGCTACACCTTC.

This chain connects TRBV4-1 to TRBJ2-5; maybe TRBD1 (7 bases). CDR3 size: 15 residues. Germline values: CDR1 MGHRA, CDR2 YSYEKL. Trimming removed 1 base at V and 5 bases at J, with 14 bases between. The CDR3 region is CASSQGQGGWETQYF. CDR3 sequence (DNA): TGCGCCAGCAGCCAAGGACAGGGAGGTTGGGAGACCCAGTACTTC.

The chain recombines TRBV19 with TRBJ1-4; 7 bases are shared with TRBD1. The V gene's germline CDR1 is LNHDA and CDR2 SQIVND (reference sequence). The CDR3 runs to 16 residues. The V and J ends lost 3 bases and 7 bases, in that order; junction bases with no gene match: 11. The CDR3 region has the DNA TGTGCCAGTAGTATCCCGCGACAGGGAGGAGGTGAAAAACTGTTTTTT. As protein: CASSIPRQGGGEKLFF.

The chain combines TRBV7-3 with TRBJ2-1; TRBD2 might be the D (5 bases). Germline V lookup: CDR1 SGHTA, CDR2 FQGTGA. Trimming cost V 5 bases and J 6 bases, with 20 bases left between them. This CDR3 region has 16 residues. The CDR3 nucleotides read TGTGCCAGCAGCAGCGGTCCCGACCCACCCCGCAATGAGCAGTTCTTC. Protein: CASSSGPDPPRNEQFF.

The genes are TRBV6-5 and TRBJ1-1; D gene unclear. The CDR3 loop spans 15 amino acids. The V end was cut by 0 bases, the J end by 5 bases, with 13 bases between. Per germline, CDR1 MNHEY and CDR2 SVGAGI. CDR3: CASSYSDSLLTEAFF. The CDR3 DNA is TGTGCCAGCAGTTACTCCGACTCCCTATTGACTGAAGCTTTCTTT.

This chain connects TRBV27 to TRBJ1-1, with 9 bases matching TRBD1. CDR3 length: 14 residues. Germline values: CDR1 MNHEY, CDR2 SMNVEV (reference sequence). V was clipped by 5 bases and J by 5 bases; unmatched bases: 6. The CDR3 loop reads CASSRQGVGTEAFF. As DNA, the CDR3 is TGTGCCAGCAGTCGACAGGGGGTTGGTACTGAAGCTTTCTTT.

CDR3 DNA: TGCAGCGTTGAAGGACAGGGCAACACCATATATTTT. Translated: CSVEGQGNTIYF. This rearrangement joins TRBV29-1 to TRBJ1-3, with TRBD1 matching over 7 bases. The V gene's germline CDR1 is SQVTM and CDR2 ANQGSEA. The length of the CDR3 is 12 residues. V trimming: 1 base; J trimming: 7 bases; junction bases outside the gene matches: 1. Full variable domain (missing parts from reference TRBV29-1 and TRBJ1-3): SAVISQKPSRDICQRGTSLTIQCQVDSQVTMMFWYRQQPGQSLTLIATANQGSEATYESGFVIDKFPISRPNLTFSTLTVSNMSPEDSSIYLCSVEGQGNTIYFGEGSWLTVV.

The chain is built from TRBV14 and TRBJ1-6; D remains ambiguous. CDR3 length: 12 residues. Trimming cost V 2 bases and J 13 bases, with 9 bases left between them. Germline V CDR1 and CDR2: SGHDN, FVKESK. As DNA, the CDR3 is TGTGCCAGCAGCCAATTGAGGCTCCCCCTCCACTTT. The encoded protein is CASSQLRLPLHF.

The chain is built from TRBV7-3 and TRBJ2-3, with 8 positions matching TRBD2. V lost 5 bases to trimming and J lost 1 base; unmatched junction nucleotides: 2. The CDR3 spans 14 residues. Germline V gives CDR1 SGHTA, CDR2 FQGTGA. The CDR3 coding sequence is TGTGCCAGCAGCATCGGGGGGGGCACAGATACGCAGTATTTT. This encodes CASSIGGGTDTQYF. The full variable domain, with the rest looked up from reference TRBV7-3 and TRBJ2-3, is GAGVSQTPSNKVTEKGKYVELRCDPISGHTALYWYRQSLGQGPEFLIYFQGTGAADDSGLPNDRFFAVRPEGSVSTLKIQRTERGDSAVYLCASSIGGGTDTQYFGPGTRLTVL.

The V gene is TRBV6-6, the J gene TRBJ2-7; D remains ambiguous. The CDR3 consists of 14 residues. Per germline, CDR1 MNHNY and CDR2 SVGAGI (reference sequence). Trimming removed 1 base from V and 3 bases from J, with 10 bases in between. CDR3 region: CASSYYQTGYEQYF. CDR3 DNA sequence: TGTGCCAGCAGTTACTATCAGACGGGCTACGAGCAGTACTTC.

CDR3 sequence reads: CASSSRQGYHEQYF. The CDR3 region has the DNA TGTGCCAGCAGCTCCCGACAGGGCTACCACGAGCAGTACTTC. This rearrangement joins TRBV7-9 to TRBJ2-7; 7 bases fit TRBD1. CDR3 size: 14 residues. Germline V gene lookup returns CDR1 SEHNR and CDR2 FQNEAQ (reference sequence). Trimming took 4 bases from V and 5 from J; bases not matched to a gene: 8.

The chain has TRBV11-2 and TRBJ1-1; TRBD1 agrees at 8 bases. The CDR3 is made up of 15 amino acids. J was trimmed by 7 bases and V by 8 bases; bases with no gene match: 15. Germline loops: CDR1 SGHAT, CDR2 FQNNGV. For the CDR3, the DNA is TGTGCCAGCGCCCAAACAGGGCAGGGGGCTGATGAAGCTTTCTTT. Its protein is CASAQTGQGADEAFF.

The V gene is TRBV19, the J gene TRBJ1-2; 7 nucleotides match TRBD1. With 9 bases clipped from V and 5 bases from J, the junction kept 6 bases outside the gene matches. Germline CDR1 is LNHDA and CDR2 is SQIVND (reference sequence). The CDR3 is made up of 12 amino acids. The CDR3 DNA is TGTGCCAGCCAAAAGGGACAGTATGGCTACACCTTC. Amino acid sequence: CASQKGQYGYTF. Using reference TRBV19 and TRBJ1-2 for the parts outside the CDR3, the full variable domain is DGGITQSPKYLFRKEGQNVTLSCEQNLNHDAMYWYRQDPGQGLRLIYYSQIVNDFQKGDIAEGYSVSREKKESFPLTVTSAQKNPTAFYLCASQKGQYGYTFGSGTRLTVV.

The V and J genes are TRBV19 and TRBJ1-1; 9 bases map to TRBD1. The trim removed 6 bases at V and 2 bases at J, leaving 4 bases unmatched. CDR1 and CDR2 from the germline V gene are LNHDA and SQIVND (reference sequence). The length of the CDR3 is 14 residues. The CDR3 reads CASSRTGVNTEAFF. The CDR3 coding sequence is TGTGCCAGTAGCAGGACAGGGGTTAACACTGAAGCTTTCTTT.

The chain combines TRBV5-4 with TRBJ1-3, with a weak D call TRBD1 (5 bases). In germline, CDR1 is SGHNT, CDR2 YYREEE (reference sequence). The CDR3 consists of 15 residues. Trimming took 2 bases from V and 3 from J, leaving 12 bases between them. CDR3 DNA: TGTGCCAGCAGCTTTGCAGGGCGAAATGGAAACACCATATATTTT. Translated: CASSFAGRNGNTIYF. Looking up the rest from reference TRBV5-4 and TRBJ1-3 gives the full variable domain: ETGVTQSPTHLIKTRGQQVTLRCSSQSGHNTVSWYQQALGQGPQFIFQYYREEENGRGNFPPRFSGLQFPNYSSELNVNALELDDSALYLCASSFAGRNGNTIYFGEGSWLTVV.

The chain has TRBV5-1 and TRBJ2-5; the match to TRBD2 covers 10 bases. Losses at the gene ends were 0 bases for V and 5 bases for J; bases not matched to a gene: 4. Germline V gene sequence: CDR1 SGHRS, CDR2 YFSETQ. The CDR3 sequence is 15 residues long. The CDR3 sequence is CASSLASGSHETQYF. In DNA form, the CDR3 reads TGCGCCAGCAGCTTGGCTAGCGGGAGCCACGAGACCCAGTACTTC.

The rearrangement links TRBV14 to TRBJ2-5; 12 bases align to TRBD2. J gave up 3 bases and V 2 bases, and 10 bases lay outside the gene matches. This CDR3 is 18 amino acids long. Germline V CDR1 and CDR2: SGHDN, FVKESK. This CDR3 reads CASSQPPSGLAGKETQYF. The CDR3 nucleotides are TGTGCCAGCAGCCAACCCCCCTCCGGACTAGCGGGAAAAGAGACCCAGTACTTC.

The rearrangement uses TRBV5-1 and TRBJ2-1; 7 nucleotides line up with TRBD1. The germline CDR1 and CDR2 sequences are SGHRS and YFSETQ. This CDR3 contains 15 residues. J gave up 1 base and V 4 bases, and 5 bases lay outside the gene matches. This chain's CDR3 is CASSPEGASYNEQFF. CDR3 in DNA: TGCGCCAGCAGCCCCGAGGGGGCATCCTACAATGAGCAGTTCTTC.

This clone was observed once. Other nucleotide sequences from this sample produce the same CDR3. V and J are TRBV7-3 and TRBJ1-2, with TRBD1 identical over 9 bases. Unmatched junction bases numbered 3, after V lost 5 bases and J lost 5 bases. Looked up from germline, CDR1 is SGHTA and CDR2 is FQGTGA. The CDR3 has 13 residues. Here the CDR3 DNA reads TGTGCCAGCAGCGCGGGACAGGGTTATGGCTACACCTTC. This codes for CASSAGQGYGYTF.

The genes are TRBV7-7 and TRBJ1-6; 7 nucleotides line up with TRBD1. The trim removed 4 bases at V and 5 bases at J, leaving 5 bases unmatched. This CDR3 region has 15 residues. CDR1 is SSHAT, CDR2 FNYEAQ, per germline (reference sequence). The CDR3 loop is CASSSQTGNNSPLHF. The CDR3 DNA reads as TGTGCCAGCAGCTCCCAGACAGGGAATAATTCACCCCTCCACTTT.

Only one count was recorded for this clone. This rearrangement joins TRBV30 to TRBJ1-6; 8 bases are shared with TRBD1. V trimming: 3 bases; J trimming: 6 bases; junction bases outside the gene matches: 7. CDR3 length equals 15 residues. The germline V gene has CDR1 GTSNPN and CDR2 SVGIG (reference sequence). The CDR3 protein is CAWSGQGGTNSPLHF. Here the CDR3 DNA reads TGTGCCTGGAGCGGACAGGGAGGGACTAATTCACCCCTCCACTTT.

This clone was observed at least ten times. This chain connects TRBV11-1 to TRBJ1-3, with 9 positions matching TRBD1. The germline CDR1 and CDR2 sequences are SGHAT and FQDESV (reference sequence). The V gene end was trimmed by 4 bases and the J gene end by 2 bases; junction bases not matched to a gene: 3. This CDR3 contains 15 residues. CDR3 sequence (DNA): TGTGCCAGCAGCTCGACAGGGGGAACTGGAAACACCATATATTTT. It translates to CASSSTGGTGNTIYF.

The chain joins TRBV5-1 to TRBJ2-3; D call uncertain. The CDR3 consists of 15 residues. Trimming cost V 0 bases and J 0 bases, with 8 bases left between them. Germline assignment: CDR1 SGHRS and CDR2 YFSETQ. In DNA form, the CDR3 reads TGCGCCAGCAGCTTGGGCCAAACTAGCACAGATACGCAGTATTTT. Residues: CASSLGQTSTDTQYF.

CDR3 region: CASSTGQGLTPLHF. DNA for the CDR3: TGTGCCAGTAGTACGGGACAGGGCTTAACACCCCTCCACTTT. This chain connects TRBV19 to TRBJ1-6, with 9 bases aligning to TRBD1. V lost 4 bases and J lost 11; bases outside the gene matches: 6. Per germline, CDR1 LNHDA and CDR2 SQIVND (reference sequence). This CDR3 region has 14 residues.

This clone was found a few times. The chain recombines TRBV28 with TRBJ1-5; perhaps TRBD1 as D (6 bases). The CDR3 is made up of 13 amino acids. Germline CDR1 reads MDHEN; CDR2 reads SYDVKM. The ends were cut back, 6 bases at V and 4 bases at J, with 10 bases in the middle. The CDR3 is CASSPTGNQPQHF. The CDR3 nucleotides read TGTGCCAGCAGCCCCACAGGGAATCAGCCCCAGCATTTT.

V and J are TRBV7-2 and TRBJ2-5; 11 positions match TRBD1. The CDR3 sequence is 15 residues long. The germline V gene encodes CDR1 SGHTA and CDR2 FQGNSA. V lost 4 bases, J lost 5 bases, and 6 bases stayed unmatched. As DNA, the CDR3 is TGTGCCAGCAGCTCAGGGACAGGGGGAAGGGAGACCCAGTACTTC. It specifies CASSSGTGGRETQYF.

CDR3 in DNA: TGTGCCAGCAGTGAATGGCAGGGGGTAACTGAAGCTTTCTTT. Its translation: CASSEWQGVTEAFF. The chain recombines TRBV2 with TRBJ1-1, with 7 bases aligning to TRBD1. V lost 2 bases and J lost 5; bases outside the gene matches: 5. Germline V gene data show CDR1 as SNHLY and CDR2 as FYNNEI. The CDR3 is made up of 14 amino acids.

The V call is TRBV28, the J call TRBJ1-2; 9 nucleotides align to TRBD1. V lost 4 bases to trimming and J lost 0 bases; unmatched junction nucleotides: 0. The CDR3 spans 14 residues. CDR1 MDHEN and CDR2 SYDVKM come from the germline V gene. The CDR3 nucleotides are TGTGCCAGCAGTTGGACAGGGGCTAACTATGGCTACACCTTC. Translation gives CASSWTGANYGYTF.